This T cell receptor beta chain originates from a study of shared T cell receptors in the human thymus. Clones were read by immunoSEQ multiplex PCR, and TCRdb kept only the in-frame ones, dropping some. The sample records over 450,000 clones, around 78% being singletons. The germline CDR1 and CDR2 sequences are LNHDA and SQIVND (reference sequence). V shed 5 bases, J shed 5 bases, and the junction held 11 bases outside the gene matches. The CDR3 loop spans 16 amino acids. The same sample was also studied in work on human thymus T cells. That source adds: The donors were infants in Finland with congenital heart defects, otherwise immunologically healthy. Resections from corrective heart surgery supplied the thymus tissue. It looked as if thymic and blood repertoires used V and J genes in a biased way. Highly overlapping thymic repertoires in unrelated individuals were reported by related research.

Sequencing was performed on thymocytes. This TCR was sampled from a boy under two years old with a congenital heart defect. The chain carries TRBV19 and TRBJ2-1; 8 nucleotides agree with TRBD2. The CDR3 is CASSPQGSGNNNEQFF. CDR3 DNA: TGTGCCAGTAGTCCTCAGGGTAGCGGGAATAACAATGAGCAGTTCTTC.